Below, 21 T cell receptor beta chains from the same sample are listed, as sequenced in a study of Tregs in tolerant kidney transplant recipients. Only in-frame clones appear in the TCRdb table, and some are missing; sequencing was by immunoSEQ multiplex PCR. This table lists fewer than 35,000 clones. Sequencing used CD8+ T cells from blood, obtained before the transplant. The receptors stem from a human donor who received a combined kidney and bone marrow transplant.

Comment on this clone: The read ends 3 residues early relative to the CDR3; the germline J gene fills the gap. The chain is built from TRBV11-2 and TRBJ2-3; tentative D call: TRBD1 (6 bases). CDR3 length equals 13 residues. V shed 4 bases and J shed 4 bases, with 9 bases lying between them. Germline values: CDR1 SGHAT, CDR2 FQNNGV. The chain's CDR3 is CASSSRGADTQYF. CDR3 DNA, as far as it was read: TGTGCCAGCAGCTCCAGGGGAGCAGATACG.

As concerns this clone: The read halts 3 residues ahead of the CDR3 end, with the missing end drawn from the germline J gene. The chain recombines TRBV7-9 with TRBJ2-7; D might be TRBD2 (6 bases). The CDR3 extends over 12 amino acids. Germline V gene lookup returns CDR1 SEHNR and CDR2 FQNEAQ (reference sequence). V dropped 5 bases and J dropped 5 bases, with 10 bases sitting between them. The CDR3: CASSPGGDEQYF. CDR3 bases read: TGTGCCAGCAGCCCAGGAGGGGACGAG. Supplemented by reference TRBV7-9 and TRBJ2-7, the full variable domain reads DTGVSQNPRHKITKRGQNVTFRCDPISEHNRLYWYRQTLGQGPEFLTYFQNEAQLEKSRLLSDRFSAERPKGSFSTLEIQRTEQGDSAMYLCASSPGGDEQYFGPGTRLTVT.

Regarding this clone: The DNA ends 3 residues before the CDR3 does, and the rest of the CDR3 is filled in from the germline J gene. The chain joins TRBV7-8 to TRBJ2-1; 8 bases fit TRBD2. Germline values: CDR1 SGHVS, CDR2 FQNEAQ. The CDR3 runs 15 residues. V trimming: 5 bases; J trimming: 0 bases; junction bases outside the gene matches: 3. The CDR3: CASSPSGSSYNEQFF. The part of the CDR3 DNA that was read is TGTGCCAGCAGCCCAAGCGGGAGCTCCTACAATGAG.

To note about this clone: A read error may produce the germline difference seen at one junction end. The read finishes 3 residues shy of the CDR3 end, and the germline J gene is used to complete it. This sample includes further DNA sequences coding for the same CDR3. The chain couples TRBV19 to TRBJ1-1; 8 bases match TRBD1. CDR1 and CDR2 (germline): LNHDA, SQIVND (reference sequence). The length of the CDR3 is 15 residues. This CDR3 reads CASSSKQGVNTEAFF. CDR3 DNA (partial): TGTGCCAGTAGTTCCAAACAGGGGGTGAACACCGAA.

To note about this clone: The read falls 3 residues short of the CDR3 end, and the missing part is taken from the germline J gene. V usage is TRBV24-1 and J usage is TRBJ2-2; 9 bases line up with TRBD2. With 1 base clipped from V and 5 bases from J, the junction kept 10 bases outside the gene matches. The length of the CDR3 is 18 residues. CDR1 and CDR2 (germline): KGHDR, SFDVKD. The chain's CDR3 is CATSDFRAGGPVTGELFF. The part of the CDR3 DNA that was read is TGTGCCACCAGTGATTTTAGGGCGGGAGGGCCGGTAACCGGGGAG.

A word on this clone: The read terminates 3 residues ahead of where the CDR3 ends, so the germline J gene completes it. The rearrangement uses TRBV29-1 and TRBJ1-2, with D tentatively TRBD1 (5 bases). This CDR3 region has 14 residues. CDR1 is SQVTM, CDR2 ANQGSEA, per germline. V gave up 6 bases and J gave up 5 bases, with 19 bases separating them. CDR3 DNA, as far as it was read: TGCAGCGTAATGCAGATTCAGGGTTCATATGGC. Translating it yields CSVMQIQGSYG. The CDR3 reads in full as CSVMQIQGSYGYTF.

CDR3 bases read: TGTGCCAGCAGTGAAGGACAGGGGACTAACTATGGC. This sequence encodes CASSEGQGTNYG. The whole CDR3 sequence reads CASSEGQGTNYGYTF. The genes are TRBV2 and TRBJ1-2; 8 bases agree with TRBD1. The read ends 3 residues before the CDR3 terminus; that terminus is restored from the germline J gene. Trimming took 1 base from V and 0 from J; bases not matched to a gene: 1. Germline-derived CDR1 and CDR2 are SNHLY and FYNNEI. The CDR3 runs to 15 residues.

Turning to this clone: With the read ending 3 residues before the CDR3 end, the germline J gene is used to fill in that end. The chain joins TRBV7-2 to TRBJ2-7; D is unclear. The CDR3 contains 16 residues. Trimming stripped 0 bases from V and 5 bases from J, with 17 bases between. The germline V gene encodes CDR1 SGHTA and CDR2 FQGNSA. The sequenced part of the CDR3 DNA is TGTGCCAGCAGCTTAGCGCGTCCAGGATTCCACAACGAG. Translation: CASSLARPGFHNE. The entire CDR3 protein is CASSLARPGFHNEQYF.

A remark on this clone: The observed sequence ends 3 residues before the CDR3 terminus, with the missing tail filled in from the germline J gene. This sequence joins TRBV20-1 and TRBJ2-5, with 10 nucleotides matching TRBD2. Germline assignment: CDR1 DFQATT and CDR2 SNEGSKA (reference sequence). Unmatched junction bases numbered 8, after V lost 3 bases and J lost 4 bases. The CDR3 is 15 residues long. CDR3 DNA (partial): TGCAGTGCTAGCTGGCTAGCGGGAGACCCAGAGACC. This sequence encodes CSASWLAGDPET. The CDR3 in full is CSASWLAGDPETQYF.

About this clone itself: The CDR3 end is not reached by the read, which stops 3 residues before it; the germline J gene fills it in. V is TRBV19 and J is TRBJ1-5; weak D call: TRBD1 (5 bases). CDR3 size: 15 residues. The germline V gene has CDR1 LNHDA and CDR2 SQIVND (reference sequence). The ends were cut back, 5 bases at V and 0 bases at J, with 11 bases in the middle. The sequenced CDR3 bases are TGTGCCAGTAGTGCAGACAGCTATAGCAATCAGCCC. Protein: CASSADSYSNQP. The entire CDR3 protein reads CASSADSYSNQPQHF. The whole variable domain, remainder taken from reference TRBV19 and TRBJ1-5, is DGGITQSPKYLFRKEGQNVTLSCEQNLNHDAMYWYRQDPGQGLRLIYYSQIVNDFQKGDIAEGYSVSREKKESFPLTVTSAQKNPTAFYLCASSADSYSNQPQHFGDGTRLSIL.

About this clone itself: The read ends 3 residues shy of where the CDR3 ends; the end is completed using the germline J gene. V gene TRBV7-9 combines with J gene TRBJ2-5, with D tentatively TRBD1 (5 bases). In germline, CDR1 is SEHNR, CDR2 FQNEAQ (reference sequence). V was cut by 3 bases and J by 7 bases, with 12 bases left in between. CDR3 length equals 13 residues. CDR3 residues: CASSFDSEGTQYF. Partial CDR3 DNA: TGTGCCAGCAGCTTCGACAGTGAAGGGACC.

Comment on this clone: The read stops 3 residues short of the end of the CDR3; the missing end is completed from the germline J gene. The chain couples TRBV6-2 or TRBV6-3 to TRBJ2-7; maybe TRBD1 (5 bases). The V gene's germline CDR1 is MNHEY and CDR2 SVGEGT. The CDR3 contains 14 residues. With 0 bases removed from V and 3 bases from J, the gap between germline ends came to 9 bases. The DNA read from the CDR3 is TGTGCCAGCAGTTACTCGTATGGACACTACGAG. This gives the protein CASSYSYGHYE. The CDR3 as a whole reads CASSYSYGHYEQYF.

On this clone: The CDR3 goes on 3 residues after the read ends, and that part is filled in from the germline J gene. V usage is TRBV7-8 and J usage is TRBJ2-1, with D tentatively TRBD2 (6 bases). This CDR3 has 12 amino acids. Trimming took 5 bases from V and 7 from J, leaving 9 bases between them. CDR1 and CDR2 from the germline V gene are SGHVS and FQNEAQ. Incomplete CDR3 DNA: TGTGCCAGCAGCGTGGGACTTAATGAG. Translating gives CASSVGLNE. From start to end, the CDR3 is CASSVGLNEQFF.

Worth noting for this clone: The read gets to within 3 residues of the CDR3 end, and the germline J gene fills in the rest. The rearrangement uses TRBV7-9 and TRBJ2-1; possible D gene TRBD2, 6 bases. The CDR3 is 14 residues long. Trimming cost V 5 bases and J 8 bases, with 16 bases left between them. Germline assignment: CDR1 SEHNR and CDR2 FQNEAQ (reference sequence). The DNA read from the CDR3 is TGTGCCAGCAGCCTGCTACAGGAGGGCGATGAG. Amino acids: CASSLLQEGDE. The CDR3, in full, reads CASSLLQEGDEQFF.

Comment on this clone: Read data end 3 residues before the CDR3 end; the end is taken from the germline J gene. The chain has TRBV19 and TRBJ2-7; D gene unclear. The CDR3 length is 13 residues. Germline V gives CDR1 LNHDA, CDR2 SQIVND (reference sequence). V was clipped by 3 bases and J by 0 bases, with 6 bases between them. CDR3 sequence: CASSIRVSYEQYF. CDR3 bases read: TGTGCCAGTAGTATCAGAGTCTCCTACGAG.

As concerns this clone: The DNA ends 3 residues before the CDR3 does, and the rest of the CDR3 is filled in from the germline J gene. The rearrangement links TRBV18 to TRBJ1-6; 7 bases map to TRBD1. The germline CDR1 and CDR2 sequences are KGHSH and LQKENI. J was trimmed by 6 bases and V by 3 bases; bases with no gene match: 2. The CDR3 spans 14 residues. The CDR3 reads CASSPPGGNSPLHF. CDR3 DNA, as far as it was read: TGTGCCAGCTCACCCCCAGGGGGTAATTCACCC.

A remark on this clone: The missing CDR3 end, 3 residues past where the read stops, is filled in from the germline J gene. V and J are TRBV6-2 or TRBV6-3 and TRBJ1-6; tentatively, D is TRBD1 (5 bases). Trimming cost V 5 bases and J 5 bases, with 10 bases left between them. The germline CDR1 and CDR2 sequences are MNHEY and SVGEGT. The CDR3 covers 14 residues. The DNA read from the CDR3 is TGTGCCAGCAGTCCTTCGACAGATAATTCACCC. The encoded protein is CASSPSTDNSP. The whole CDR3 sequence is CASSPSTDNSPLHF.

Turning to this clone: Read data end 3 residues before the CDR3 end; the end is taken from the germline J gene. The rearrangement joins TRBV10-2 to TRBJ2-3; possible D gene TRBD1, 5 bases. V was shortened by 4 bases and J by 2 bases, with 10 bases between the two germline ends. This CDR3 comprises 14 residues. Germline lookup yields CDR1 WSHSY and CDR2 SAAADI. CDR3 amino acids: CASSVGQPTDTQYF. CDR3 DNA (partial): TGCGCCAGCAGTGTGGGGCAGCCCACAGATACG.

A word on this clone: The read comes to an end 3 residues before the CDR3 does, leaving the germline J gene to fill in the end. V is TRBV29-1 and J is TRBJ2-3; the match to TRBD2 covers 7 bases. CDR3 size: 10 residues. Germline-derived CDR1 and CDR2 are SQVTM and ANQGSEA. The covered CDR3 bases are TGCAGCGCGGCGGGAGACACG. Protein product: CSAAGDT. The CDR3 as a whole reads CSAAGDTQYF.

The sequenced CDR3 bases are TGTGCCAGCAGTGCCGGGACAGGGATGATCGAG. This encodes CASSAGTGMIE. The full CDR3 is CASSAGTGMIEQYF. The chain links TRBV2 to TRBJ2-7; TRBD1 aligns across 9 bases. The read terminates 3 residues ahead of where the CDR3 ends, so the germline J gene completes it. Germline trimming cut 4 bases from V and 6 bases from J; bases unmatched to any gene: 7. CDR3 length: 14 residues. Germline V CDR1 and CDR2: SNHLY, FYNNEI.

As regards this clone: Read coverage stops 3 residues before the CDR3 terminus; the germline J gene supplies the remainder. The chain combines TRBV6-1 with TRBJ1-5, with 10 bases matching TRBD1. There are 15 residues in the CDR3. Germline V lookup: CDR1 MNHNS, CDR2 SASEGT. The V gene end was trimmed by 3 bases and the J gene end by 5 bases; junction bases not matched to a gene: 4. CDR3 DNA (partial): TGTGCCAGCAGTGAGTGGACAGGGGGAGATCAGCCC. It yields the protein CASSEWTGGDQP. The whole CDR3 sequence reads CASSEWTGGDQPQHF.